The 28 T cell receptor beta chains listed next were all sequenced from one sample in a study of control samples from healthy donors and cancer patients. The assay was immunoSEQ multiplex PCR, and TCRdb's table has in-frame clones only and misses some. This sample has some 120,000 clones, with approximately 90% found just once. The sequencing input was blood. Receptor source: a man between 18 and 29 years old in good health.

This clone was detected a few times. This chain uses TRBV25-1 with TRBJ2-3, with 7 bases aligning to TRBD1. Germline CDR1 is MGHDK and CDR2 is SYGVNS. This CDR3 contains 15 residues. The junction had 6 bases not matched to a gene; V was cut back by 4 bases and J by 2 bases. The CDR3 DNA reads TGTGCCAGCAGTGGCAGGGACAGCTCCACAGATACGCAGTATTTT. It translates to CASSGRDSSTDTQYF.

This rearrangement joins TRBV6-5 to TRBJ1-5, with D perhaps TRBD1 (6 bases). Trimming shortened V by 9 bases and J by 0 bases, and 12 bases separated the two germline ends. The CDR3 runs 14 residues. From germline, CDR1 is MNHEY and CDR2 SVGAGI. In DNA form, the CDR3 reads TGTGCCAGTAAGGCAGGGGCTAGCAATCAGCCCCAGCATTTT. Its protein product is CASKAGASNQPQHF.

The gene calls are TRBV19 and TRBJ1-1; D gene ambiguous. The CDR3 loop spans 13 amino acids. The germline V and J ends were trimmed by 3 bases and 6 bases, with 11 bases remaining between them. The V gene's germline CDR1 is LNHDA and CDR2 SQIVND (reference sequence). The DNA of the CDR3 is TGTGCCAGTAGTATCGACGGGTGGGCTGAAGCTTTCTTT. This gives the protein CASSIDGWAEAFF.

The rearrangement links TRBV2 to TRBJ1-1; D is unresolved. V lost 4 bases, J lost 2 bases, and 8 bases lay in between. CDR3 length: 13 residues. The germline V gene has CDR1 SNHLY and CDR2 FYNNEI. DNA of the CDR3: TGTGCCAGCAGTGGCTCCGAAAACACTGAAGCTTTCTTT. It translates to CASSGSENTEAFF.

The chain couples TRBV2 to TRBJ1-4, with a possible D match to TRBD1 (6 bases). The CDR3 runs to 14 residues. Germline lookup yields CDR1 SNHLY and CDR2 FYNNEI. The V end lost 7 bases, the J end lost 8 bases, and 17 bases lay between the germline ends. The CDR3 reads CASTIQGVKEKLFF. Written as DNA, the CDR3 is TGTGCCAGCACCATACAGGGCGTAAAGGAAAAACTGTTTTTT.

The rearrangement uses TRBV5-5 and TRBJ2-7; the match to TRBD1 covers 10 bases. V lost 4 bases, J lost 3 bases, and 4 bases stayed unmatched. Germline V gene sequence: CDR1 SGHKS, CDR2 YYEKEE (reference sequence). This CDR3 is 14 amino acids long. The DNA for the CDR3 is TGTGCCAGCAGCAGTAGGGACAGGGGCTACGAGCAGTACTTC. It translates to CASSSRDRGYEQYF. Based on the CDR3 plus reference TRBV5-5 and TRBJ2-7, the full variable domain is DAGVTQSPTHLIKTRGQQVTLRCSPISGHKSVSWYQQVLGQGPQFIFQYYEKEERGRGNFPDRFSARQFPNYSSELNVNALLLGDSALYLCASSSRDRGYEQYFGPGTRLTVT.

This chain connects TRBV3-1 (or the pseudogene TRBV3-2) to TRBJ2-5; 8 bases fit TRBD2. This CDR3 is 19 amino acids long. Germline V lookup: CDR1 LGHDT, CDR2 YNNKEL (reference sequence). V trimming: 5 bases; J trimming: 1 base; junction bases outside the gene matches: 18. DNA of the CDR3: TGTGCCAGCAGCGCCCTCAAAGGTGGGCTAGCGGGTGCCCAAGAGACCCAGTACTTC. The encoded protein is CASSALKGGLAGAQETQYF.

This chain uses TRBV6-5 with TRBJ1-3; D is ambiguous. There are 14 residues in the CDR3. CDR1 MNHEY and CDR2 SVGAGI come from the germline V gene. V lost 2 bases and J 0 bases, leaving 5 bases between the germline ends. The CDR3 here is CASSYDGSGNTIYF. In DNA, the CDR3 is TGTGCCAGCAGTTACGATGGCTCTGGAAACACCATATATTTT.

The CDR3 region is CASSHGTTNSYEQYF. DNA for the CDR3: TGCGCCAGCAGCCATGGGACAACAAACTCCTACGAGCAGTACTTC. The chain joins TRBV4-1 to TRBJ2-7; TRBD1 might be the D (6 bases). Looked up from germline, CDR1 is MGHRA and CDR2 is YSYEKL. CDR3 length equals 15 residues. V was pared by 3 bases and J by 0 bases, with 12 bases between.

In this sample, this clone turned up once. The genes are TRBV7-9 and TRBJ2-1; D gene uncertain. CDR1 and CDR2 from the germline V gene are SEHNR and FQNEAQ (reference sequence). The CDR3 totals 11 residues. V was clipped by 3 bases and J by 8 bases, with 5 bases between them. The CDR3 is CASSFSYEQFF. CDR3 sequence (DNA): TGTGCCAGCAGCTTCTCATATGAGCAGTTCTTC. Full variable domain (rest looked up from reference TRBV7-9 and TRBJ2-1): DTGVSQNPRHKITKRGQNVTFRCDPISEHNRLYWYRQTLGQGPEFLTYFQNEAQLEKSRLLSDRFSAERPKGSFSTLEIQRTEQGDSAMYLCASSFSYEQFFGPGTRLTVL.

V usage is TRBV2 and J usage is TRBJ1-3; 8 nucleotides align to TRBD1. The J segment lost 10 bases and the V segment lost 6 bases, leaving 5 bases of the junction unmatched. The V gene's germline CDR1 is SNHLY and CDR2 FYNNEI. The length of the CDR3 is 12 residues. The CDR3 is CASRGTGSTIYF. CDR3 DNA sequence: TGTGCCAGCAGGGGGACAGGCAGTACCATATATTTT.

The CDR3 nucleotides read TGTGCCAGCTCATCAATCGGGACGGAGAACTATGGCTACACCTTC. Its protein product is CASSSIGTENYGYTF. The chain uses TRBV18 and TRBJ1-2, with D perhaps TRBD1 (5 bases). Germline loops: CDR1 KGHSH, CDR2 LQKENI. This CDR3 is built from 15 residues. V gave up 5 bases and J gave up 2 bases, with 15 bases separating them.

The rearrangement links TRBV10-3 to TRBJ2-6, with 12 bases identical to TRBD1. V trimming: 4 bases; J trimming: 4 bases; junction bases outside the gene matches: 8. From germline, CDR1 is ENHRY and CDR2 SYGVKD. The CDR3 totals 18 residues. DNA for the CDR3: TGTGCCATCAGTGTAGGGACAGGGGGCGCGGCGGGGGCCAACGTCCTGACTTTC. The encoded protein is CAISVGTGGAAGANVLTF.

V and J are TRBV6-1 and TRBJ2-1, with TRBD1 matching 10 bases. Trimming cost V 4 bases and J 2 bases; bases outside gene matches: 5. Per germline, CDR1 MNHNS and CDR2 SASEGT. The CDR3 length is 16 residues. The CDR3 bases are TGTGCCAGCAGTGTCCCGGGACAGGGGCCCTACAATGAGCAGTTCTTC. Translating it yields CASSVPGQGPYNEQFF.

V gene TRBV4-1 combines with J gene TRBJ2-7; D is unresolved. This CDR3 region has 14 residues. V was trimmed by 3 bases and J by 5 bases, leaving 14 bases between them. Germline CDR1 MGHRA, CDR2 YSYEKL. CDR3 in DNA: TGCGCCAGCAGCCAGGGCCTGGGTATCGACGAGCAGTACTTC. Translation gives CASSQGLGIDEQYF.

The rearrangement joins TRBV24-1 to TRBJ2-1; D possibly matches TRBD1 or TRBD2 (6 bases each). Trimming cost V 3 bases and J 8 bases, with 16 bases left between them. Germline CDR1 KGHDR, CDR2 SFDVKD. This CDR3 has 15 amino acids. The CDR3 nucleotides read TGTGCCACCAGTGATCCGATCGGGGGCAGCTATGAGCAGTTCTTC. Translating it yields CATSDPIGGSYEQFF.

This chain connects TRBV28 to TRBJ2-7; TRBD1 matches at 8 bases. The length of the CDR3 is 14 residues. J gave up 3 bases and V 4 bases, and 5 bases lay outside the gene matches. CDR1 and CDR2 (germline): MDHEN, SYDVKM. Here the CDR3 DNA reads TGTGCCAGCAGTTCTCCGGGACAGGTCTACGAGCAGTACTTC. Translating it yields CASSSPGQVYEQYF.

Only a few counts were recorded for this clone. J is TRBJ1-2 and V is TRBV3-1 (or the pseudogene TRBV3-2); the D is unclear. The germline CDR1 and CDR2 sequences are LGHDT and YNNKEL (reference sequence). With 4 bases removed from V and 7 bases from J, the gap between germline ends came to 13 bases. The CDR3 loop spans 13 amino acids. CDR3 region: CASSPRETGGYTF. The CDR3 DNA reads TGTGCCAGCAGCCCTAGGGAGACTGGTGGCTACACCTTC.

The rearrangement links TRBV6-5 to TRBJ1-5; no clear D. Germline V gives CDR1 MNHEY, CDR2 SVGAGI. This CDR3 has 14 residues. Trimming left V 8 bases short and J 7 bases short, with 18 bases between. The CDR3 coding sequence is TGTGCCAGCGGCCTGACCGGCCCCGGGCAGCCCCAGCATTTT. It yields the protein CASGLTGPGQPQHF.

The sample holds one count of this clone. The chain couples TRBV7-9 to TRBJ1-3; TRBD1 agrees at 12 bases. V was clipped by 1 base and J by 8 bases; unmatched bases: 6. This CDR3 contains 16 residues. Germline CDR1 SEHNR, CDR2 FQNEAQ (reference sequence). CDR3 DNA sequence: TGTGCCAGCAGCTTAGTTGGGACAGGGGGCCGGGACACCATATATTTT. Translated, it gives CASSLVGTGGRDTIYF.

This chain uses TRBV9 with TRBJ2-1; D gene ambiguous. The V gene's germline CDR1 is SGDLS and CDR2 YYNGEE. Trimming pared 2 bases from V and 4 bases from J, leaving 13 bases between. The CDR3 runs to 15 residues. CDR3 sequence reads: CASSVGPRGYNEQFF. The CDR3 DNA reads TGTGCCAGCAGCGTTGGTCCCCGCGGTTACAATGAGCAGTTCTTC.

The chain is built from TRBV7-9 and TRBJ1-3; D unresolved. The germline gives CDR1 SEHNR, CDR2 FQNEAQ (reference sequence). V was pared by 1 base and J by 0 bases, with 10 bases between. The CDR3 spans 16 residues. The CDR3 loop is CASSLERRYSGNTIYF. The DNA for the CDR3 is TGTGCCAGCAGCTTAGAGAGACGGTACTCTGGAAACACCATATATTTT. The entire variable domain, with the rest obtained from reference TRBV7-9 and TRBJ1-3, is as follows: DTGVSQNPRHKITKRGQNVTFRCDPISEHNRLYWYRQTLGQGPEFLTYFQNEAQLEKSRLLSDRFSAERPKGSFSTLEIQRTEQGDSAMYLCASSLERRYSGNTIYFGEGSWLTVV.

This clone appeared a few times. The rearrangement joins TRBV19 to TRBJ1-1, with D uncertain. The V gene's germline CDR1 is LNHDA and CDR2 SQIVND (reference sequence). The CDR3 length is 14 residues. Trimming took off 0 bases at V and 2 bases at J, with 7 bases between the two ends. The CDR3 coding sequence is TGTGCCAGTAGTATAGATCCCTTCAACACTGAAGCTTTCTTT. Translating it yields CASSIDPFNTEAFF.

The chain combines TRBV14 with TRBJ1-1; D is unclear. In germline, CDR1 is SGHDN, CDR2 FVKESK. V was cut by 3 bases and J by 4 bases, with 6 bases left in between. This CDR3 comprises 12 residues. This chain's CDR3 is CASSQVGTEAFF. The CDR3 DNA follows: TGTGCCAGCAGCCAGGTGGGCACTGAAGCTTTCTTT.

The chain has TRBV18 and TRBJ1-1; D is uncertain. Trimming removed 1 base at V and 3 bases at J, with 12 bases between. This CDR3 is built from 15 residues. CDR1 and CDR2 from the germline V gene are KGHSH and LQKENI. CDR3 coding DNA: TGTGCCAGCTCACCACGTGACCACTTGGACACTGAAGCTTTCTTT. Amino acids: CASSPRDHLDTEAFF.

This clone was observed a single time. The rearrangement joins TRBV7-3 to TRBJ1-1, with TRBD1 matching 7 bases. The CDR3 length is 13 residues. The V segment lost 3 bases and the J segment 3 bases; nucleotides outside the gene matches: 1. Germline values: CDR1 SGHTA, CDR2 FQGTGA. CDR3 sequence: CASSLGTDTEAFF. DNA for the CDR3: TGTGCCAGCAGCTTGGGGACAGACACTGAAGCTTTCTTT.

This chain uses TRBV5-1 with TRBJ2-3; D may be TRBD2 (5 bases). This CDR3 has 15 residues. Trimming took 0 bases from V and 1 from J, leaving 9 bases between them. CDR1 is SGHRS, CDR2 YFSETQ, per germline. This CDR3 is CASSLGGWGTDTQYF. Here the CDR3 DNA reads TGCGCCAGCAGCTTGGGAGGGTGGGGCACAGATACGCAGTATTTT.

The J gene is TRBJ2-2, the V gene TRBV6-4; D is unclear. In germline, CDR1 is MRHNA, CDR2 SNTAGT. CDR3 size: 13 residues. The V end lost 4 bases, the J end lost 5 bases, and 8 bases lay between the germline ends. The CDR3 nucleotides read TGTGCCAGCAGTGCCCATTCAACCGGGGAGCTGTTTTTT. Translation gives CASSAHSTGELFF.